This entry lists 25 T cell receptor beta chains sequenced from one sample in a study of shared clonotypes between healthy human individuals. Data came from immunoSEQ multiplex PCR; TCRdb stores just in-frame clones and leaves some out. The sample yields a few million clones, approximately 92% seen once. The specimen sequenced was naive CD4+ T cells sorted from blood. As for subset: CD45RA+ positively selected. Every receptor here comes from a man aged 18 to 30 in good health.

The chain combines TRBV2 with TRBJ2-3; 7 bases align to TRBD2. Germline V gives CDR1 SNHLY, CDR2 FYNNEI. The CDR3 is 14 residues long. J lost 2 bases, V lost 7 bases, and 6 bases had no gene match. The CDR3, as DNA: TGTGCCAGCAATCTGGGGGGGATCACAGATACGCAGTATTTT. The encoded protein is CASNLGGITDTQYF.

V usage is TRBV7-9 and J usage is TRBJ2-7; D is unresolved. The length of the CDR3 is 14 residues. Germline V gives CDR1 SEHNR, CDR2 FQNEAQ (reference sequence). Trimming took 1 base from V and 0 from J, leaving 7 bases between them. CDR3 sequence reads: CASSLVAVSYEQYF. The CDR3 bases are TGTGCCAGCAGCTTAGTTGCCGTCTCCTACGAGCAGTACTTC.

The V and J genes are TRBV9 and TRBJ1-2; the match to TRBD1 covers 8 bases. The CDR3 is 15 amino acids. Per the germline V gene, CDR1 is SGDLS and CDR2 is YYNGEE. With 3 bases clipped from V and 0 bases from J, the junction kept 4 bases outside the gene matches. In DNA, the CDR3 is TGTGCCAGCAGCGCCGCGGGACAGGCTAACTATGGCTACACCTTC. This codes for CASSAAGQANYGYTF.

The chain is built from TRBV7-6 and TRBJ2-7; D remains ambiguous. V was trimmed by 3 bases and J by 2 bases, leaving 8 bases between them. The CDR3 consists of 13 residues. Germline V gives CDR1 SGHVS, CDR2 FNYEAQ. The CDR3 nucleotides read TGTGCCAGCAGCTTCAGCCGAACCTACGAGCAGTACTTC. As protein: CASSFSRTYEQYF.

As to this clone: Other DNA sequences in this sample translate to the same CDR3. The chain combines TRBV9 with TRBJ2-1; TRBD2 matches at 8 bases. V lost 0 bases, J lost 3 bases, and 2 bases stayed unmatched. The CDR3 runs 15 residues. Germline V gene data show CDR1 as SGDLS and CDR2 as YYNGEE. The DNA for the CDR3 is TGTGCCAGCAGCGTAGGAGGGACTAGCTACAATGAGCAGTTCTTC. The encoded protein is CASSVGGTSYNEQFF.

This rearrangement joins TRBV11-2 to TRBJ2-1, with D unclear. Trimming removed 2 bases at V and 6 bases at J, with 11 bases between. The CDR3 totals 14 residues. Germline V CDR1 and CDR2: SGHAT, FQNNGV. The CDR3 DNA sequence: TGTGCCAGCAGCTTAACCACCCTCCCCAATGAGCAGTTCTTC. Its protein is CASSLTTLPNEQFF.

The chain combines TRBV4-1 with TRBJ2-7; D is unresolved. In germline, CDR1 is MGHRA, CDR2 YSYEKL. There are 15 residues in the CDR3. With 1 base removed from V and 3 bases from J, the gap between germline ends came to 13 bases. CDR3 in DNA: TGCGCCAGCAGCCAAGCGACGAGTTCTTTCTACGAGCAGTACTTC. Amino acids: CASSQATSSFYEQYF.

This clone appeared once. The genes are TRBV4-3 and TRBJ2-7; 10 bases map to TRBD2. CDR3 length equals 16 residues. CDR1 and CDR2 from the germline V gene are LGHNA and YSLEER. Trimming removed 0 bases from V and 2 bases from J; junction bases left unmatched: 4. CDR3 region: CASSQDWTSGPYEQYF. As DNA, the CDR3 is TGCGCCAGCAGCCAAGATTGGACTAGCGGTCCCTACGAGCAGTACTTC.

This CDR3 is CASSLAGQSTGELFF. CDR3 sequence (DNA): TGCGCCAGCAGCTTGGCGGGGCAAAGCACCGGGGAGCTGTTTTTT. The chain is built from TRBV5-1 and TRBJ2-2; D is possibly TRBD1 or TRBD2 (5 bases each). Per germline, CDR1 SGHRS and CDR2 YFSETQ. Trimming left V 0 bases short and J 4 bases short, with 10 bases between. The CDR3 spans 15 residues.

The chain has TRBV6-1 and TRBJ2-1, with 11 positions matching TRBD1. CDR1 and CDR2 from the germline V gene are MNHNS and SASEGT. V shed 8 bases and J 4 bases; nucleotides not matched to a gene: 4. The CDR3 totals 14 residues. CDR3: CASHRDRGYNEQFF. CDR3 sequence (DNA): TGTGCCAGCCACCGGGACAGGGGGTACAATGAGCAGTTCTTC.

The chain is built from TRBV5-5 and TRBJ2-7; TRBD1 matches at 12 bases. Unmatched junction bases numbered 6, after V lost 2 bases and J lost 3 bases. Germline V gives CDR1 SGHKS, CDR2 YYEKEE (reference sequence). The CDR3 spans 16 residues. CDR3 in DNA: TGTGCCAGCAGCTTAGCCGGGACAGGGGGCTTCTACGAGCAGTACTTC. This encodes CASSLAGTGGFYEQYF. Full variable domain (remainder filled in from reference TRBV5-5 and TRBJ2-7): DAGVTQSPTHLIKTRGQQVTLRCSPISGHKSVSWYQQVLGQGPQFIFQYYEKEERGRGNFPDRFSARQFPNYSSELNVNALLLGDSALYLCASSLAGTGGFYEQYFGPGTRLTVT.

The J gene is TRBJ2-2, the V gene TRBV15; D not certain. The germline CDR1 and CDR2 sequences are LNHNV and YYDKDF (reference sequence). V was clipped by 0 bases and J by 5 bases, with 10 bases between them. The length of the CDR3 is 15 residues. The CDR3: CATSRDMTVTGELFF. The CDR3 nucleotides read TGTGCCACCAGCAGAGATATGACGGTGACCGGGGAGCTGTTTTTT.

This clone appeared a few times. The chain is built from TRBV5-1 and TRBJ2-2, with D tentatively TRBD2 (6 bases). This CDR3 is 14 amino acids long. V gave up 0 bases and J gave up 3 bases, with 6 bases separating them. Germline V CDR1 and CDR2: SGHRS, YFSETQ. Written as DNA, the CDR3 is TGCGCCAGCAGCTTGGGGGAGGACACCGGGGAGCTGTTTTTT. Amino acids: CASSLGEDTGELFF.

V and J are TRBV2 and TRBJ2-7; the D gene is possibly TRBD1 (6 bases). The V and J ends lost 7 bases and 3 bases respectively, with 7 bases between them. There are 11 residues in the CDR3. Germline V gives CDR1 SNHLY, CDR2 FYNNEI. The CDR3 loop is CASTTGYEQYF. In nucleotides, the CDR3 is TGTGCCAGCACGACAGGCTACGAGCAGTACTTC.

To note about this clone: The same CDR3 is also encoded by other DNA sequences in this sample. The rearrangement uses TRBV7-2 and TRBJ2-2, with 7 bases identical to TRBD2. With V trimmed by 5 bases and J by 2 bases, 2 bases remained unmatched. The CDR3 consists of 14 residues. Germline CDR1 is SGHTA and CDR2 is FQGNSA. CDR3 residues: CASSPSGNTGELFF. The CDR3, as DNA: TGTGCCAGCAGCCCTAGCGGAAACACCGGGGAGCTGTTTTTT.

This sequence joins TRBV4-3 and TRBJ1-1; the match to TRBD1 covers 11 bases. The CDR3 spans 16 residues. Germline CDR1 reads LGHNA; CDR2 reads YSLEER. V trimming: 0 bases; J trimming: 6 bases; junction bases outside the gene matches: 6. The CDR3 coding sequence is TGCGCCAGCAGCCAAGATTGGGACAGGGGGTTGTCTGAAGCTTTCTTT. It is translated as CASSQDWDRGLSEAFF.

V gene TRBV28 combines with J gene TRBJ2-6; weak D call: TRBD1 (5 bases). Trimming left V 9 bases short and J 0 bases short, with 12 bases between. Germline lookup yields CDR1 MDHEN and CDR2 SYDVKM. CDR3 length: 15 amino acids. The CDR3: CASRGKDSGANVLTF. The CDR3 DNA follows: TGTGCCAGTAGGGGAAAGGACTCTGGGGCCAACGTCCTGACTTTC.

This clone has a handful of counts. This rearrangement joins TRBV28 to TRBJ1-5, with 9 bases that match TRBD1. V was pared by 5 bases and J by 5 bases, with 7 bases of the junction left unmatched. The CDR3 consists of 15 residues. CDR1 and CDR2 from the germline V gene are MDHEN and SYDVKM. CDR3 in amino acids: CASSLTGGRDQPQHF. CDR3 nucleotide sequence: TGTGCCAGCAGTCTCACAGGGGGCAGGGATCAGCCCCAGCATTTT.

This chain uses TRBV19 with TRBJ2-3, with TRBD1 identical over 9 bases. J lost 5 bases, V lost 8 bases, and 8 bases had no gene match. The CDR3 covers 14 residues. Germline CDR1 is LNHDA and CDR2 is SQIVND (reference sequence). CDR3 sequence: CASRSQGAIDTQYF. CDR3 nucleotide sequence: TGTGCCAGTCGTTCACAGGGGGCAATAGATACGCAGTATTTT.

The chain recombines TRBV29-1 with TRBJ2-3; a weak D match, TRBD1 (9 bases). V was pared by 7 bases and J by 6 bases, with 29 bases between. The CDR3 totals 17 residues. The germline V gene has CDR1 SQVTM and CDR2 ANQGSEA. CDR3 amino acids: CSASRGGQGGMKDTQYF. DNA of the CDR3: TGCAGCGCGTCCCGGGGGGGACAGGGAGGGATGAAGGATACGCAGTATTTT.

This clone was picked up one time. CDR3 DNA: TGCGCCAGCAGCCCTGACAGGGGCCTTGGCTACACCTTC. Amino acid sequence: CASSPDRGLGYTF. V gene TRBV5-1 combines with J gene TRBJ1-2; 8 nucleotides agree with TRBD1. This CDR3 spans 13 amino acids. J lost 7 bases, V lost 4 bases, and 6 bases had no gene match. Germline lookup yields CDR1 SGHRS and CDR2 YFSETQ. The full variable domain, with the rest looked up from reference TRBV5-1 and TRBJ1-2, is KAGVTQTPRYLIKTRGQQVTLSCSPISGHRSVSWYQQTPGQGLQFLFEYFSETQRNKGNFPGRFSGRQFSNSRSEMNVSTLELGDSALYLCASSPDRGLGYTFGSGTRLTVV.

The chain carries TRBV28 and TRBJ2-7, with 8 bases that match TRBD1. J gave up 7 bases and V 5 bases, and 10 bases lay outside the gene matches. The germline gives CDR1 MDHEN, CDR2 SYDVKM. This CDR3 spans 14 amino acids. The CDR3 DNA reads as TGTGCCAGCAGTCTCGCCGGACAGGGAGGAGAGCAGTACTTC. Translating gives CASSLAGQGGEQYF.

The rearrangement joins TRBV15 to TRBJ2-1; 7 bases map to TRBD2. This CDR3 comprises 17 residues. The V and J ends lost 1 base and 4 bases, in that order; junction bases with no gene match: 10. Germline assignment: CDR1 LNHNV and CDR2 YYDKDF (reference sequence). CDR3: CATSRVLGLADYNEQFF. CDR3 nucleotides: TGTGCCACCAGCAGAGTGCTGGGCCTAGCGGATTACAATGAGCAGTTCTTC.

The chain uses TRBV28 and TRBJ1-5, with 7 nucleotides matching TRBD1. The ends lost 11 bases at V and 0 bases at J; junction bases unmatched: 10. Germline CDR1 and CDR2: MDHEN and SYDVKM. The CDR3 runs to 15 residues. CDR3 nucleotide sequence: TGTGCCGGGACTTCCCGACAGGGTAGCAATCAGCCCCAGCATTTT. Amino acids: CAGTSRQGSNQPQHF.

V usage is TRBV29-1 and J usage is TRBJ2-5; 11 bases are shared with TRBD2. The CDR3 has 14 amino acids. V gave up 6 bases and J gave up 6 bases; unmatched junction bases: 9. The germline CDR1 and CDR2 sequences are SQVTM and ANQGSEA. The DNA for the CDR3 is TGCAGCGTAGACCATAGCGGGGGGGCCCAGACCCAGTACTTC. Translating gives CSVDHSGGAQTQYF.